This TCR beta chain was recovered during a study of breast tumors, draining lymph nodes, adjacent tissues. Overall study results and limits: Data only fit, rather than demonstrated, lymph node origin of most tumor T cells. Data fit most tumor T cells coming from lymph node, expanding in tumor. Tumor TCR diversity was below lymph nodes but above nontumor tissue.

After removal of 2 bases from V and 6 bases from J, the junction contained 5 bases not matched to a gene. In germline, CDR1 is LNHDA, CDR2 SQIVND (reference sequence). The CDR3 sequence is 15 residues long. Many counts were recorded for this clonotype. Antigen: not known. The lymph nodes were axillary draining lymph nodes from breast cancer patients. Using its own MiXCR run on the multiplex PCR reads, TCRdb lists one record per CDR3 protein. The sample holds about 270,000 distinct CDR3 sequences, more than 30% seen once. The chain joins TRBV19 to TRBJ1-5; 9 nucleotides match TRBD1. The TCR comes from a female donor with breast cancer. Some clones in this sample may be carry-over from other donors' samples. The sequencing sample was made of axillary lymph node tissue. The CDR3 protein is CASSINGQGSQPQHF. CDR3 nucleotide sequence: TGTGCCAGTAGTATAAATGGACAGGGGTCTCAGCCCCAGCATTTT.